What follows are 8 T cell receptor beta chains derived from one specimen sequenced in a study of identical twins. Using its own MiXCR run on the 5' RACE reads, TCRdb lists one record per CDR3 protein. The top ten clones hold 0.27% of a sample with 1,800,000 or so distinct CDR3 sequences, under 35% of them seen once. Sequencing was performed on cord blood. Receptor source: a newborn girl in good health.

The chain uses TRBV5-1 and TRBJ2-1, with 16 positions matching TRBD2. The CDR3 extends over 18 amino acids. Germline V gene data show CDR1 as SGHRS and CDR2 as YFSETQ. V lost 4 bases, J lost 0 bases, and 4 bases stayed unmatched. The CDR3 here is CASSIGTSGRASYNEQFF. The CDR3 DNA reads as TGCGCCAGCAGCATCGGGACTAGCGGGAGGGCCTCCTACAATGAGCAGTTCTTC.

This chain joins TRBV5-1 and TRBJ2-3; the D gene could be TRBD1 or TRBD2 (6 bases each). The germline V gene encodes CDR1 SGHRS and CDR2 YFSETQ. V gave up 6 bases and J gave up 2 bases, with 16 bases separating them. The CDR3 runs to 15 residues. CDR3 sequence reads: CASTKMGGATDTQYF. Here the CDR3 DNA reads TGCGCCAGCACCAAGATGGGGGGCGCCACAGATACGCAGTATTTT.

As DNA, the CDR3 is TGTGCCAGCAGCCAAACCGGGACCCCCTACGAGCAGTACTTC. This sequence encodes CASSQTGTPYEQYF. V is TRBV9 and J is TRBJ2-7; D is perhaps TRBD1 or TRBD2 (5 bases each). Germline lookup yields CDR1 SGDLS and CDR2 YYNGEE. The V end lost 4 bases, the J end lost 2 bases, and 13 bases lay between the germline ends. CDR3 length: 14 residues.

The V gene is TRBV7-2, the J gene TRBJ2-7, with 9 positions matching TRBD2. Matching the DNA end better, TRBJ2-5 makes the J call doubtful. Looked up from germline, CDR1 is SGHTA and CDR2 is FQGNSA. This CDR3 comprises 14 residues. The CDR3: CASSEGTSRETQYF. The CDR3 DNA is TGTGCCAGCAGCGAGGGGACTAGCCGAGAGACCCAGTACTTC.

This chain joins TRBV25-1 and TRBJ2-7, with a tentative D call TRBD2 (5 bases). The CDR3 extends over 13 amino acids. Trimming took 3 bases from V and 7 from J, leaving 13 bases between them. Germline V gene sequence: CDR1 MGHDK, CDR2 SYGVNS. The CDR3 sequence: CASSEAFRGEQYF. For the CDR3, the DNA is TGTGCCAGCAGTGAGGCATTTCGGGGTGAGCAGTACTTC.

The chain couples TRBV6-1 to TRBJ2-3; D tentatively reads TRBD1 or TRBD2 (5 bases each). The germline V gene has CDR1 MNHNS and CDR2 SASEGT. The CDR3 runs 14 residues. V was cut by 4 bases and J by 8 bases, with 16 bases left in between. This chain's CDR3 is CASSGGPPSRTQYF. As DNA, the CDR3 is TGTGCCAGCAGTGGGGGACCCCCAAGTCGTACGCAGTATTTT.

The chain carries TRBV29-1 and TRBJ2-5; the D gene could be TRBD1 or TRBD2 (6 bases each). V shed 4 bases and J shed 11 bases, with 20 bases lying between them. This CDR3 has 13 residues. The germline CDR1 and CDR2 sequences are SQVTM and ANQGSEA. CDR3 residues: CSVGPSGGGEQYF. The DNA of the CDR3 is TGCAGCGTTGGCCCATCCGGGGGCGGAGAGCAGTACTTC.

This clonotype was picked up a small number of times. J is TRBJ2-1 and V is TRBV24-1, with 10 bases aligning to TRBD1. V trimming: 8 bases; J trimming: 4 bases; junction bases outside the gene matches: 7. The CDR3 totals 15 residues. Germline CDR1 is KGHDR and CDR2 is SFDVKD. CDR3 residues: CATKPGTGAYNEQFF. CDR3 coding DNA: TGTGCCACCAAACCCGGGACAGGGGCATACAATGAGCAGTTCTTC.